This TCR beta chain was recorded in a study of shared clonotypes between healthy human individuals. Deep-level settings were used for running the assay. In the original processing: Filtering differed for immunoSEQ, which gave only junction sequences without quality scores. The data were produced by immunoSEQ multiplex PCR, yet TCRdb's version contains in-frame clones alone and is incomplete. For V, J and clone size, that table is used; D and trimming come from the DNA. The sample includes over 2 million clones, approximately 90% of them seen just once. CDR3 size: 17 residues. The chain employs TRBV21-1 and TRBJ1-1; the D call in the table, TRBD1, was not verified against the DNA. TRBV21-1 is assigned pseudogene status. The clonotype originates from a young man in good health. Some clones in this sample may be carry-over from other donors' samples. Input material: naive CD4+ T cells from PBMCs. Subset meaning: CD45RA+ positively selected. CDR3 protein: CASSRPPILDSRTEAFF. CDR3 nucleotide sequence: TGTGCCAGCAGCAGGCCCCCCATCCTGGACAGTCGCACTGAAGCTTTCTTT.